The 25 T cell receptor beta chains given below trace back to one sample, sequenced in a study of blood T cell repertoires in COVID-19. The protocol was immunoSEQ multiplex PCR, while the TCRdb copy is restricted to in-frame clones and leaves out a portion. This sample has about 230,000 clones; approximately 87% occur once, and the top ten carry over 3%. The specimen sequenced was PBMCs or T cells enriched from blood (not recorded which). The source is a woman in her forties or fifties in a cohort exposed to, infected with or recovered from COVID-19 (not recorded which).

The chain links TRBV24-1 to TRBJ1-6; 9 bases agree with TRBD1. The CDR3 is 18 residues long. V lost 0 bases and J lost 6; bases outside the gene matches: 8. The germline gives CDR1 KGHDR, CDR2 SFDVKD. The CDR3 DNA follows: TGTGCCACCAGTGATTTGCTTGGGACAGGGCCGGGTAATTCACCCCTCCACTTT. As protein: CATSDLLGTGPGNSPLHF.

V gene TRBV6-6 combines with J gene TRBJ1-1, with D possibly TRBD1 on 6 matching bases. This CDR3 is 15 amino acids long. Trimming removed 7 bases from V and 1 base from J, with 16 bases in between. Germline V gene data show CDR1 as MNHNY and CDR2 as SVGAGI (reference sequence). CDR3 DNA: TGTGCCAGCATTCCTCAGGGCAGGGGGAACACTGAAGCTTTCTTT. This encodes CASIPQGRGNTEAFF.

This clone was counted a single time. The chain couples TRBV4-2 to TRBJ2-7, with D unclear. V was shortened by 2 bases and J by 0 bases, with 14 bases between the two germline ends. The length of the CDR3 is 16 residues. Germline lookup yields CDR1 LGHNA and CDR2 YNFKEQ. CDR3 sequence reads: CASSQNLETISYEQYF. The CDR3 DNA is TGTGCCAGCAGCCAAAATTTAGAGACAATCTCCTACGAGCAGTACTTC.

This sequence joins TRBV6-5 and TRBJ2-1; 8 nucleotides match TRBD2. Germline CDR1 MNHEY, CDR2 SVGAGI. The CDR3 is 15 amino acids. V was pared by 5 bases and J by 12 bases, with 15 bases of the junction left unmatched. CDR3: CASSLKGSGALGQFF. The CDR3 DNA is TGTGCCAGCAGTCTTAAGGGTAGCGGGGCTCTTGGGCAGTTCTTC.

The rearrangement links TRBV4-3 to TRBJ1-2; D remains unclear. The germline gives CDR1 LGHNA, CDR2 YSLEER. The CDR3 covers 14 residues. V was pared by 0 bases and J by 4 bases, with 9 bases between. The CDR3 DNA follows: TGCGCCAGCAGCCAAGATTCGGCAGGCTATGGCTACACCTTC. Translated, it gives CASSQDSAGYGYTF.

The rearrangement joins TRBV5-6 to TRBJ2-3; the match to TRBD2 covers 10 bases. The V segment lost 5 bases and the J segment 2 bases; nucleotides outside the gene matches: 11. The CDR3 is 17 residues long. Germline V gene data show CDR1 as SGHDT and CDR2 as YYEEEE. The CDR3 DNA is TGTGCCAGCAGGCAAACCCTAGCGGGGGACCTCACAGATACGCAGTATTTT. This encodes CASRQTLAGDLTDTQYF.

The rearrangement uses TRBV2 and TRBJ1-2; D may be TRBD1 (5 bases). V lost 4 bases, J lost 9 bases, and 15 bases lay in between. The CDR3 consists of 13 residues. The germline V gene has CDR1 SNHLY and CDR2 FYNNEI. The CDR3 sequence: CASSGNLQGRYTF. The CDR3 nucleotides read TGTGCCAGCAGTGGAAATCTCCAGGGTCGCTACACCTTC.

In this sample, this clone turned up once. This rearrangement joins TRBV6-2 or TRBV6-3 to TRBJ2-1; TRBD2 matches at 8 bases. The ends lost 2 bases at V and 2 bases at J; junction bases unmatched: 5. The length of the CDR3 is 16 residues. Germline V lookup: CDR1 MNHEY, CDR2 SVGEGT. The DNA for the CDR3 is TGTGCCAGCAGTTACGCCGGACTAGCAGCCTACAATGAGCAGTTCTTC. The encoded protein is CASSYAGLAAYNEQFF.

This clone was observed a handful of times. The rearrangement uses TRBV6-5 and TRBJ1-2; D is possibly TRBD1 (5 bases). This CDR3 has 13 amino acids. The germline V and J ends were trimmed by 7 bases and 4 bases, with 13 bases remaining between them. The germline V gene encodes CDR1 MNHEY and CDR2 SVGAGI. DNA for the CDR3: TGTGCCAGCACCCGGGGGTCGGGCTATGGCTACACCTTC. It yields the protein CASTRGSGYGYTF.

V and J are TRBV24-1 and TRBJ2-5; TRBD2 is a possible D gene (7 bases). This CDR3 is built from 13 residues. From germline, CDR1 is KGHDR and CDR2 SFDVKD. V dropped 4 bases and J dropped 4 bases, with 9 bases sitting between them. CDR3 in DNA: TGTGCCACCAGTGAGGGGGGGCTAGAGACCCAGTACTTC. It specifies CATSEGGLETQYF.

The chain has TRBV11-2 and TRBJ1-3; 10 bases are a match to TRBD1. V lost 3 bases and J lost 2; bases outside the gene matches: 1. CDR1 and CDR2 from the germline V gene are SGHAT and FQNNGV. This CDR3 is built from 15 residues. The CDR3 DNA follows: TGTGCCAGCAGCTTGACAGGGGGCCCTGGAAACACCATATATTTT. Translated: CASSLTGGPGNTIYF.

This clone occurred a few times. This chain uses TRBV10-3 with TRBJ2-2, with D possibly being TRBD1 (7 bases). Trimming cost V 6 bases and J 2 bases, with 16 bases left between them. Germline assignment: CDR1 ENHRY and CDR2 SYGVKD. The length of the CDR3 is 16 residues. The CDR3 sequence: CAIRRGGTVNTGELFF. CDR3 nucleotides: TGTGCCATCAGGCGCGGCGGGACAGTCAACACCGGGGAGCTGTTTTTT.

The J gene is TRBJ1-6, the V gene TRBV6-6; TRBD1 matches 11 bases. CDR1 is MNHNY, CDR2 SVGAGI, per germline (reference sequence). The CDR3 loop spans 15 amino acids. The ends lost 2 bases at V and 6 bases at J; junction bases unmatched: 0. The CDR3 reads CASSYGTGGNSPLHF. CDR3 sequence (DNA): TGTGCCAGCAGTTACGGGACAGGGGGTAATTCACCCCTCCACTTT.

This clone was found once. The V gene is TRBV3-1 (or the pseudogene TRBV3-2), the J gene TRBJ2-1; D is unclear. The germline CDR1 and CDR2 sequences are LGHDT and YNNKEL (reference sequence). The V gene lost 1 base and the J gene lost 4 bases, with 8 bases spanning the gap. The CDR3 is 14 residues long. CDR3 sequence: CASSQVGRYNEQFF. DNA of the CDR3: TGTGCCAGCAGCCAAGTTGGCAGATACAATGAGCAGTTCTTC.

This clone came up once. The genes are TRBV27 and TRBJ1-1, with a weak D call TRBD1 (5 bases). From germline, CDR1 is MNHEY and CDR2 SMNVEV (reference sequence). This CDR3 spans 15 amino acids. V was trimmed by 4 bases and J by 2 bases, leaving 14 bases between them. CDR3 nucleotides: TGTGCCAGCAGTTACAACTGGGGCGGTAACACTGAAGCTTTCTTT. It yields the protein CASSYNWGGNTEAFF.

The CDR3 DNA sequence: TGCAGCGTCCGCGGGGGGGCCCAGCCGCTAGGCTACACCTTC. This translates into CSVRGGAQPLGYTF. The rearrangement uses TRBV29-1 and TRBJ1-2; maybe TRBD1 (6 bases). Germline CDR1 reads SQVTM; CDR2 reads ANQGSEA. V dropped 6 bases and J dropped 8 bases, with 22 bases sitting between them. This CDR3 has 14 amino acids. Full variable domain (rest looked up from reference TRBV29-1 and TRBJ1-2): SAVISQKPSRDICQRGTSLTIQCQVDSQVTMMFWYRQQPGQSLTLIATANQGSEATYESGFVIDKFPISRPNLTFSTLTVSNMSPEDSSIYLCSVRGGAQPLGYTFGSGTRLTVV.

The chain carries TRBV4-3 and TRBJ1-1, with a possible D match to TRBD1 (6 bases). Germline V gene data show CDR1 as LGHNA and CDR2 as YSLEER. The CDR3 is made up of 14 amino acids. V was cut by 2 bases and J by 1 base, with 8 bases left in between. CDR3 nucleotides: TGCGCCAGCAGCCAAAACAGGGAGAACACTGAAGCTTTCTTT. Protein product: CASSQNRENTEAFF.

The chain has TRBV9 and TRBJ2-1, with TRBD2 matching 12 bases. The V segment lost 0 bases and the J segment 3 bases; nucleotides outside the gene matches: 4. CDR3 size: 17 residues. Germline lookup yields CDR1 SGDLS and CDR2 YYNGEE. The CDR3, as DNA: TGTGCCAGCAGCGTAGGGCTAGCGGGGGGGGTCTACAATGAGCAGTTCTTC. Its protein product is CASSVGLAGGVYNEQFF.

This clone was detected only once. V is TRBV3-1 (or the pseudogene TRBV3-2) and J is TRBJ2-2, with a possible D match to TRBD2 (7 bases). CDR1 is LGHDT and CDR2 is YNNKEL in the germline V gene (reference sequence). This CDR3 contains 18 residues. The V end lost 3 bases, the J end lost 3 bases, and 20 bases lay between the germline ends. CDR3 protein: CASSQVGGHGPYTGELFF. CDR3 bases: TGTGCCAGCAGCCAGGTGGGGGGGCATGGCCCTTACACCGGGGAGCTGTTTTTT.

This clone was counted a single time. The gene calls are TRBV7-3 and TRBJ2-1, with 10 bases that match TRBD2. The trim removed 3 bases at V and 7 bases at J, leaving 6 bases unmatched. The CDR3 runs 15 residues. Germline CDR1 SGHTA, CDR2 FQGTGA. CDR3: CASSFSGGAANEQFF. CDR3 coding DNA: TGTGCCAGCAGCTTCAGCGGGGGGGCAGCGAATGAGCAGTTCTTC.

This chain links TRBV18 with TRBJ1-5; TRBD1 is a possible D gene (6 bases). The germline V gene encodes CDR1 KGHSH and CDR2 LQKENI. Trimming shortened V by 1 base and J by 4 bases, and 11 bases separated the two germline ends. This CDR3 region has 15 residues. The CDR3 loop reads CASSPLPRGNQPQHF. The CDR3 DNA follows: TGTGCCAGCTCACCACTTCCGAGGGGGAATCAGCCCCAGCATTTT.

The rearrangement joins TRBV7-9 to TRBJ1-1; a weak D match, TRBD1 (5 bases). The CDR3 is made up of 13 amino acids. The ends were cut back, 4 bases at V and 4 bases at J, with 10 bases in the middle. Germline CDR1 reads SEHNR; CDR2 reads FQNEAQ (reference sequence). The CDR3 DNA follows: TGTGCCAGCAGCTGGCGGGGGGGCACTGAAGCTTTCTTT. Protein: CASSWRGGTEAFF.

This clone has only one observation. CDR3 nucleotide sequence: TGCGCCAGCACCCAGGGGAGTGAGGCAGATACGCAGTATTTT. It translates to CASTQGSEADTQYF. This rearrangement joins TRBV5-1 to TRBJ2-3, with D perhaps TRBD1 (6 bases). The CDR3 has 14 residues. The germline gives CDR1 SGHRS, CDR2 YFSETQ. V dropped 6 bases and J dropped 4 bases, with 15 bases sitting between them. The full variable domain, rest sourced from reference TRBV5-1 and TRBJ2-3, is KAGVTQTPRYLIKTRGQQVTLSCSPISGHRSVSWYQQTPGQGLQFLFEYFSETQRNKGNFPGRFSGRQFSNSRSEMNVSTLELGDSALYLCASTQGSEADTQYFGPGTRLTVL.

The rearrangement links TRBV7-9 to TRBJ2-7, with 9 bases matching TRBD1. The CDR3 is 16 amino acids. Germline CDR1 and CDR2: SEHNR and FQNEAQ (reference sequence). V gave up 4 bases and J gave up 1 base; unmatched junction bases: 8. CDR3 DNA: TGTGCCAGCAGCTCACCCCGGGACAGGGTGTCCTACGAGCAGTACTTC. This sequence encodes CASSSPRDRVSYEQYF.

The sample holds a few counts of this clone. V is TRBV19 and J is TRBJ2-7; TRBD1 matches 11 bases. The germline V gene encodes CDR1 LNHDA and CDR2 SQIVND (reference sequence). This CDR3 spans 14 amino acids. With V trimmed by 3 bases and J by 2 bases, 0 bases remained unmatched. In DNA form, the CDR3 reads TGTGCCAGTAGTATGGGACAGGGGGCCTACGAGCAGTACTTC. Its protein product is CASSMGQGAYEQYF. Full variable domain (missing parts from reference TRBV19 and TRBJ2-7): DGGITQSPKYLFRKEGQNVTLSCEQNLNHDAMYWYRQDPGQGLRLIYYSQIVNDFQKGDIAEGYSVSREKKESFPLTVTSAQKNPTAFYLCASSMGQGAYEQYFGPGTRLTVT.